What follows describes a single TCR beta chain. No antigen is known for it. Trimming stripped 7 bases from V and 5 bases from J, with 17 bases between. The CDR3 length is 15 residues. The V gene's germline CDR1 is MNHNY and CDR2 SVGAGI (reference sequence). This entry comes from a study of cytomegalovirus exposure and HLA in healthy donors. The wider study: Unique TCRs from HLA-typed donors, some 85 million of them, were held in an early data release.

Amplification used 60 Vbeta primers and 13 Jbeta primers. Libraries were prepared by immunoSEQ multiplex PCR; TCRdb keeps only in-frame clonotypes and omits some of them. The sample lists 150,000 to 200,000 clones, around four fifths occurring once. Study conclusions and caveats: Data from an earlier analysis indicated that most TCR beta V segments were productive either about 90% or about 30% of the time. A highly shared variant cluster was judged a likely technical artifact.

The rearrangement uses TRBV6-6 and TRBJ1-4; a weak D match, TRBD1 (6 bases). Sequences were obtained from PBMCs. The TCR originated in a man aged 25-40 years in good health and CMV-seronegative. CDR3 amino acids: CASTIHDRINEKLFF. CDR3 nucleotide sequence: TGTGCCAGCACCATTCACGACAGGATCAATGAAAAACTGTTTTTT.